Listed below are T cell receptor beta chains from one sample, sequenced in a study of Graves' ophthalmopathy and Graves' hyperthyroidism. TCRdb ran MiXCR on the multiplex PCR reads and lists one entry per CDR3 protein. Among about 740,000 distinct CDR3 sequences listed, roughly two fifths were seen once. Input material: peripheral blood. These receptors were taken from an adult man with Graves' ophthalmopathy. CDR3s leave out the opening cysteine and the closing phenylalanine or tryptophan. Each record gives: J gene, V gene, CDR3 protein.

>TRBJ1-5|TRBV19
ASSPQGAEQPQH
>TRBJ1-1|TRBV20-1
SARNSDTMNTEAF
>TRBJ1-4|TRBV12-3/TRBV12-4
ASRGTRVSTNEKLF
>TRBJ1-5|TRBV6-1
ASTAVENQPQH
>TRBJ1-4|TRBV19
ASSSQNNEKLF
>TRBJ1-4|TRBV25-1
ATDGKGEKLF
>TRBJ1-1|TRBV14
ASSPSHEGSAF
>TRBJ1-4|TRBV12-3/TRBV12-4
ASRHDIIGEKLF
>TRBJ1-1|TRBV2
ASNPRGGNTEAF
>TRBJ1-1|TRBV6-1
ASSGQAREAF
>TRBJ2-5|TRBV5-5
ASSFALRAVTQETQY
>TRBJ1-5|TRBV4-3
ASSQLQGVRNQPQH
>TRBJ2-7|TRBV5-1
ASSSTSGRANEQY
>TRBJ2-2|TRBV2
ASSLVLGAQTGELF
>TRBJ1-2|TRBV15
ATSRSEDRRNYGYT
>TRBJ1-2|TRBV25-1
ASSEFQGADYGYT
>TRBJ2-7|TRBV9
ASSLGTGAHEQY
>TRBJ1-1|TRBV15
ATSRTGTMNTEAF
>TRBJ2-7|TRBV11-2
ASTPAYEQY
>TRBJ1-3|TRBV29-1
SVESGQGNTIY
>TRBJ1-2|TRBV29-1
SVDAGEGGYT
>TRBJ1-3|TRBV2
ASSLAAGTGNTIY
>TRBJ2-5|TRBV20-1
SAQTSAGETQY
>TRBJ2-5|TRBV9
ASSSRTSGEQY
>TRBJ1-2|TRBV15
ATSSRDGIPQTYGYT
>TRBJ2-7|TRBV7-1
ASSSPVFGQVEQY
>TRBJ1-1|TRBV10-3
AISTAGTQMNTEAF
>TRBJ2-5|TRBV20-1
SAETSGSQETQY
>TRBJ2-7|TRBV5-1
ASSLAGQGPHEQY
>TRBJ2-5|TRBV7-9
ASSAGTGKETQY
>TRBJ2-7|TRBV12-3/TRBV12-4
ASSPTQTGAEQY
>TRBJ2-7|TRBV20-1
SASAGSYEQY
>TRBJ2-7|TRBV10-3
ASSDKVYEQY
>TRBJ2-7|TRBV5-1
ASSLLSGLIYEQY
>TRBJ2-5|TRBV7-7
ASSPRQAQETQY
>TRBJ1-4|TRBV7-2
ASSFTGGPNEKLF
>TRBJ2-2|TRBV25-1
ASSDTPGDTGELF
>TRBJ1-1|TRBV20-1
SVSGTGVAEAF
>TRBJ2-6|TRBV7-6
ASSLARGTSGTTSPGANVLT
>TRBJ2-7|TRBV12-3/TRBV12-4
ASGSATSYEQY
>TRBJ2-7|TRBV15
AASSLDGYSFEQY
>TRBJ1-2|TRBV29-1
SVDRGTGYGYT
>TRBJ1-5|TRBV2
ASSYDLGANQPQH
>TRBJ1-6|TRBV2
ASSVRRSSYNSPLH
>TRBJ1-6|TRBV20-1
SAQGAGESPLH
>TRBJ1-2|TRBV20-1
SASDLEGTSWGYT
>TRBJ1-4|TRBV7-9
ASSSNLGEKLF
>TRBJ1-1|TRBV10-3
ASSYELGRTEAF